The present entry profiles one T cell receptor beta chain with its context. This entry comes from a study of siplizumab effects on memory and regulatory T cells. Deletions cut 2 bases from V and 6 bases from J, with 8 bases between. CDR1 is MNHNS and CDR2 is SASEGT in the germline V gene. This CDR3 region has 12 residues. The method was immunoSEQ multiplex PCR; TCRdb's version includes in-frame clones alone and lacks a portion of them. The sample includes some 120,000 clones, roughly 94% of them seen just once. The sequenced sample was non-Treg CD4+ T cells sorted from blood. The TCR comes from a human donor in good health. The chain uses TRBV6-1 and TRBJ2-7; D is ambiguous. CDR3 coding DNA: TGTGCCAGCAGTGAAAGTGGGGTCGAGCAGTACTTC. Its protein product is CASSESGVEQYF.